Shown below are 20 T cell receptor beta chains from a single sample sequenced in a study of blood T cell repertoires in COVID-19. TCRdb's copy holds only in-frame clones and misses some; the assay was immunoSEQ multiplex PCR. In the table there are approximately 240,000 clones, around 84% of which are singletons. Sequenced: peripheral blood. The source of these receptors is a woman in her sixties who had recovered from COVID-19.

V gene TRBV4-1 combines with J gene TRBJ2-2, with 9 nucleotides matching TRBD1. CDR3 length equals 17 residues. V trimming: 0 bases; J trimming: 9 bases; junction bases outside the gene matches: 11. CDR1 MGHRA and CDR2 YSYEKL come from the germline V gene. In DNA form, the CDR3 reads TGCGCCAGCAGCCAAGAATGGAGGACAGGGGAGGCCCGGGAGCTGTTTTTT. Encoded protein: CASSQEWRTGEARELFF.

The chain couples TRBV30 to TRBJ1-1, with D hard to call. The germline gives CDR1 GTSNPN, CDR2 SVGIG (reference sequence). The CDR3 has 13 amino acids. The V end was cut by 3 bases, the J end by 0 bases, with 8 bases between. The CDR3 bases are TGTGCCTGGAGAAGTACTATGAACACTGAAGCTTTCTTT. Its protein product is CAWRSTMNTEAFF.

The V and J genes are TRBV18 and TRBJ1-1, with a tentative D call TRBD1 (6 bases). This CDR3 contains 13 residues. Trimming cost V 5 bases and J 0 bases, with 7 bases left between them. CDR1 and CDR2 (germline): KGHSH, LQKENI. CDR3 protein: CASSTGLNTEAFF. As DNA, the CDR3 is TGTGCCAGCTCAACAGGGTTGAACACTGAAGCTTTCTTT.

The chain couples TRBV29-1 to TRBJ1-1; perhaps TRBD1 as D (5 bases). The germline gives CDR1 SQVTM, CDR2 ANQGSEA. The CDR3 consists of 15 residues. The germline V and J ends were trimmed by 0 bases and 3 bases, with 14 bases remaining between them. The CDR3, as DNA: TGCAGCGTTGAAGATCACGGGGGAAGGGACACTGAAGCTTTCTTT. Protein: CSVEDHGGRDTEAFF.

The chain recombines TRBV12-5 with TRBJ1-1; no firm D call. Trimming removed 2 bases at V and 6 bases at J, with 10 bases between. The CDR3 runs to 13 residues. Looked up from germline, CDR1 is LGHNT and CDR2 is FRNRAP. This CDR3 is CASGLTKPPEAFF. The CDR3 bases are TGTGCTAGTGGTTTGACTAAGCCACCTGAAGCTTTCTTT. Full variable domain (rest looked up from reference TRBV12-5 and TRBJ1-1): DARVTQTPRHKVTEMGQEVTMRCQPILGHNTVFWYRQTMMQGLELLAYFRNRAPLDDSGMPKDRFSAEMPDATLATLKIQPSEPRDSAVYFCASGLTKPPEAFFGQGTRLTVV.

This chain joins TRBV6-1 and TRBJ1-1; 7 bases fit TRBD1. CDR1 and CDR2 from the germline V gene are MNHNS and SASEGT. The CDR3 spans 16 residues. The V and J ends lost 1 base and 4 bases, in that order; junction bases with no gene match: 9. CDR3 bases: TGTGCCAGCAGTGAAGTTCGGCTGACAGGGAGCACTGAAGCTTTCTTT. This sequence encodes CASSEVRLTGSTEAFF.

V is TRBV27 and J is TRBJ1-1; maybe TRBD1 (5 bases). Looked up from germline, CDR1 is MNHEY and CDR2 is SMNVEV (reference sequence). The V end lost 8 bases, the J end lost 1 base, and 11 bases lay between the germline ends. The CDR3 is 13 amino acids. The CDR3 bases are TGTGCCAGCGGTTACGACAGGAACACTGAAGCTTTCTTT. As protein: CASGYDRNTEAFF.

The rearrangement joins TRBV12-3 or TRBV12-4 to TRBJ2-5; no clear D. The CDR3 has 13 amino acids. V was trimmed by 3 bases and J by 5 bases, leaving 10 bases between them. The DNA of the CDR3 is TGTGCCAGCAGTTTGGTACCCCGGGAGACCCAGTACTTC. It is translated as CASSLVPRETQYF.

The rearrangement joins TRBV9 to TRBJ2-1; the match to TRBD1 covers 8 bases. V lost 4 bases, J lost 3 bases, and 18 bases stayed unmatched. The germline gives CDR1 SGDLS, CDR2 YYNGEE. This CDR3 has 19 amino acids. In nucleotides, the CDR3 is TGTGCCAGCAGCAGACCGGGACAGGTTAAAGGGATCAACTACAATGAGCAGTTCTTC. As protein: CASSRPGQVKGINYNEQFF.

About this clone itself: The same CDR3 is also encoded by other DNA sequences in this sample. The gene calls are TRBV5-1 and TRBJ1-1; D is perhaps TRBD1 (5 bases). This CDR3 region has 14 residues. Germline V lookup: CDR1 SGHRS, CDR2 YFSETQ. Trimming removed 0 bases from V and 4 bases from J, with 10 bases in between. The DNA for the CDR3 is TGCGCCAGCAGCTTGGCCAGTCAGGGCACTGAAGCTTTCTTT. The encoded protein is CASSLASQGTEAFF. Supplemented by reference TRBV5-1 and TRBJ1-1, the full variable domain reads KAGVTQTPRYLIKTRGQQVTLSCSPISGHRSVSWYQQTPGQGLQFLFEYFSETQRNKGNFPGRFSGRQFSNSRSEMNVSTLELGDSALYLCASSLASQGTEAFFGQGTRLTVV.

The chain carries TRBV4-1 and TRBJ2-5; D possibly corresponds to TRBD2 (6 bases). The V end was cut by 3 bases, the J end by 5 bases, with 10 bases between. CDR1 is MGHRA, CDR2 YSYEKL, per germline. CDR3 length: 13 amino acids. In nucleotides, the CDR3 is TGCGCCAGCAGCCAGGGGGGTTTCGAGACCCAGTACTTC. It is translated as CASSQGGFETQYF.

V usage is TRBV18 and J usage is TRBJ1-4, with D tentatively TRBD1 (5 bases). Trimming removed 3 bases at V and 8 bases at J, with 10 bases between. The CDR3 sequence is 13 residues long. Germline V gene lookup returns CDR1 KGHSH and CDR2 LQKENI. CDR3 amino acids: CASSPKQEEKLFF. CDR3 bases: TGTGCCAGCTCACCGAAACAGGAGGAAAAACTGTTTTTT.

This chain joins TRBV12-5 and TRBJ1-1, with D possibly being TRBD1 (5 bases). This CDR3 is built from 20 residues. Germline V gene sequence: CDR1 LGHNT, CDR2 FRNRAP. Trimming left V 0 bases short and J 4 bases short, with 27 bases between. The CDR3 is CASGLVVKGPPIQGSTEAFF. CDR3 bases: TGTGCTAGTGGTTTGGTAGTCAAGGGGCCACCTATTCAGGGAAGCACTGAAGCTTTCTTT.

The V gene is TRBV5-4, the J gene TRBJ1-2; tentative D call: TRBD1 (6 bases). V shed 4 bases and J shed 4 bases, with 14 bases lying between them. Germline CDR1 reads SGHNT; CDR2 reads YYREEE (reference sequence). The CDR3 totals 14 residues. CDR3 DNA sequence: TGTGCCAGCAGCCCCCAGGAGGACAGCTATGGCTACACCTTC. This sequence encodes CASSPQEDSYGYTF.

V and J are TRBV19 and TRBJ2-3; D is perhaps TRBD2 (6 bases). The V and J ends lost 7 bases and 0 bases respectively, with 11 bases between them. Germline V gene data show CDR1 as LNHDA and CDR2 as SQIVND (reference sequence). The CDR3 loop spans 14 amino acids. For the CDR3, the DNA is TGTGCCAGTACCTTGGGGGGTAGCACAGATACGCAGTATTTT. This gives the protein CASTLGGSTDTQYF.

The genes are TRBV27 and TRBJ2-2, with 9 bases aligning to TRBD1. The germline V gene encodes CDR1 MNHEY and CDR2 SMNVEV (reference sequence). The CDR3 loop spans 16 amino acids. Trimming removed 2 bases from V and 1 base from J; junction bases left unmatched: 2. The CDR3 reads CASSLLGQGNTGELFF. DNA for the CDR3: TGTGCCAGCAGTTTACTGGGACAGGGGAACACCGGGGAGCTGTTTTTT.

The chain employs TRBV5-1 and TRBJ2-3; D not certain. V was cut by 6 bases and J by 1 base, with 9 bases left in between. Germline assignment: CDR1 SGHRS and CDR2 YFSETQ. This CDR3 is 13 amino acids long. The CDR3 reads CASTPVGTDTQYF. The CDR3, as DNA: TGCGCCAGCACCCCGGTGGGCACAGATACGCAGTATTTT.

The V and J genes are TRBV12-3 or TRBV12-4 and TRBJ2-2; D is uncertain. This CDR3 is 13 amino acids long. Deletions cut 5 bases from V and 7 bases from J, with 11 bases between. DNA for the CDR3: TGTGCCAGCAGTCCAGAGAGGCGCGGGGAGCTGTTTTTT. Translation: CASSPERRGELFF.

This chain links TRBV19 with TRBJ2-3; maybe TRBD1 (5 bases). Per germline, CDR1 LNHDA and CDR2 SQIVND (reference sequence). The V end was cut by 7 bases, the J end by 0 bases, with 11 bases between. This CDR3 comprises 14 residues. In DNA, the CDR3 is TGTGCCAGTAACACAGGAGCTAGCACAGATACGCAGTATTTT. Translating gives CASNTGASTDTQYF. The entire variable domain, with the rest obtained from reference TRBV19 and TRBJ2-3, is as follows: DGGITQSPKYLFRKEGQNVTLSCEQNLNHDAMYWYRQDPGQGLRLIYYSQIVNDFQKGDIAEGYSVSREKKESFPLTVTSAQKNPTAFYLCASNTGASTDTQYFGPGTRLTVL.

The chain carries TRBV5-4 and TRBJ1-2; 9 nucleotides line up with TRBD1. The length of the CDR3 is 18 residues. Germline V CDR1 and CDR2: SGHNT, YYREEE (reference sequence). The V segment lost 2 bases and the J segment 3 bases; nucleotides outside the gene matches: 14. The CDR3 nucleotides read TGTGCCAGCAGCTTTGGGACAGGGCTTCTCAGTGGTGACTATGGCTACACCTTC. Translating gives CASSFGTGLLSGDYGYTF.